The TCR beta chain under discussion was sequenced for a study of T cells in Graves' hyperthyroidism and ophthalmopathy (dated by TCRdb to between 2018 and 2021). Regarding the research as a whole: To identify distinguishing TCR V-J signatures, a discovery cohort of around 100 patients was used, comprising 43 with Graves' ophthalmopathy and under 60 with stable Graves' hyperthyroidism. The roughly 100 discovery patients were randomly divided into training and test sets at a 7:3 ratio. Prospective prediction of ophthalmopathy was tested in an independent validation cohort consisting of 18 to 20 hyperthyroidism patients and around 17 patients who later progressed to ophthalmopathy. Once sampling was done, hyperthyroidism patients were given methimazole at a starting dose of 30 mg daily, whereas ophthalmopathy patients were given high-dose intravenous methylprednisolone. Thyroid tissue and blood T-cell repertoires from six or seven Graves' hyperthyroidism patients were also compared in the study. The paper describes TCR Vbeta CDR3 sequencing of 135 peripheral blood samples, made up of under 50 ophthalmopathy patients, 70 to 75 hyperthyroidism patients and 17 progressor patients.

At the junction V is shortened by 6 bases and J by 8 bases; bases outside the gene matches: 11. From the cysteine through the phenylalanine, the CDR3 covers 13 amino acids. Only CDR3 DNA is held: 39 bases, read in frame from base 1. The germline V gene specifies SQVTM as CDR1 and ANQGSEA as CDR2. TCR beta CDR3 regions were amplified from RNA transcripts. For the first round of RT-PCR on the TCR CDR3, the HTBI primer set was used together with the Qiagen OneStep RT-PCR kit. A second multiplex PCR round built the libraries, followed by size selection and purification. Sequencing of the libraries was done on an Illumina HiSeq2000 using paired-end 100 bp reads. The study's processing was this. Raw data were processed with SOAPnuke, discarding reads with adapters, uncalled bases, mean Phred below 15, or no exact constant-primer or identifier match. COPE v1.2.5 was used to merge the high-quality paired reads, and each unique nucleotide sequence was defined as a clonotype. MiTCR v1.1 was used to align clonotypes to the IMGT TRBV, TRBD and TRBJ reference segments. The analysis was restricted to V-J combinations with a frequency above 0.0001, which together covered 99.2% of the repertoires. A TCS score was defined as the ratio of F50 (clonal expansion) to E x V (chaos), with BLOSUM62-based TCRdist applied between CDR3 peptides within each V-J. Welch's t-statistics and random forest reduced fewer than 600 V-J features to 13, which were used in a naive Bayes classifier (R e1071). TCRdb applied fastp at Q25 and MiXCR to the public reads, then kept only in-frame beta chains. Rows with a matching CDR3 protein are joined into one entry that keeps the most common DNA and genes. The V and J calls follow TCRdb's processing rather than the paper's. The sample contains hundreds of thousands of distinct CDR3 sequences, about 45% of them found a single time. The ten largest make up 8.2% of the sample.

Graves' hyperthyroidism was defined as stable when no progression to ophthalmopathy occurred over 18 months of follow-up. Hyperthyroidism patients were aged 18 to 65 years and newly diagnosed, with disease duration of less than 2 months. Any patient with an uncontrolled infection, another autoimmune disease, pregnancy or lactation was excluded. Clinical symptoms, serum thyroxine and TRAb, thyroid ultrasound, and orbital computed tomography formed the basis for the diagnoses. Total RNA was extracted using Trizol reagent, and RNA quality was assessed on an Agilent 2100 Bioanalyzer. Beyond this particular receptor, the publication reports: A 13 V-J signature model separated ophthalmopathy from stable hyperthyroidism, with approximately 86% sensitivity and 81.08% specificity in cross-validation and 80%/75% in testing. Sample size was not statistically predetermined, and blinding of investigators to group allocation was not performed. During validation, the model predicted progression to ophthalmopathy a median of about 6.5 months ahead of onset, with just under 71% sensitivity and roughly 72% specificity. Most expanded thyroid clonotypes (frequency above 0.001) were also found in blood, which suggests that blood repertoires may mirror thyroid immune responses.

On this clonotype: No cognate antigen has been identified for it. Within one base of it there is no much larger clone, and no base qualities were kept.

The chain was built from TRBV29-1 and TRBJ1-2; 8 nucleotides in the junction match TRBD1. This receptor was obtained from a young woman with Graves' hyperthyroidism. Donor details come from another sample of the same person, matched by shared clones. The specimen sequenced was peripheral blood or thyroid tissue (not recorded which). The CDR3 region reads CSVGPGGAGGYTF. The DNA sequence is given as TGCAGCGTAGGCCCAGGGGGCGCAGGAGGCTACACCTTC.